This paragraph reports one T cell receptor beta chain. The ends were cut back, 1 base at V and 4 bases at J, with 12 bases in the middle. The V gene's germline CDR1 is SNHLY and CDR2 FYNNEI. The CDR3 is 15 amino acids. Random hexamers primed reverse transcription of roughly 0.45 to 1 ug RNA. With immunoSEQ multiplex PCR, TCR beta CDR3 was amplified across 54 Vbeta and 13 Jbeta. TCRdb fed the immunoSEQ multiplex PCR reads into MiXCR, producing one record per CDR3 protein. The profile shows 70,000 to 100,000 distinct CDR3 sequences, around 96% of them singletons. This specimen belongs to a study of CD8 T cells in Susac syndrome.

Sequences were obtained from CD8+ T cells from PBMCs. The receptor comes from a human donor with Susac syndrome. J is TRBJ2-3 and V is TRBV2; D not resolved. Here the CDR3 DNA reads TGTGCCAGCAGTGAAGGTCTCGCGTCCTCAGATACGCAGTATTTT. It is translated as CASSEGLASSDTQYF.